This T cell receptor (beta chain) was captured by sequencing in a study of monozygotic twins with inflammatory bowel disease. Per individual sample, eight separate reactions were used to make cDNA. TCRdb reanalyzed the 5' RACE reads, giving one entry per CDR3 protein sequence and no DNA. The listing records more than 95,000 distinct CDR3 sequences. Sequenced: blood. The clonotype originates from a human donor with ulcerative colitis or Crohn's disease, or a healthy co-twin of an affected twin (not recorded which).

The CDR3 spells CSARENGRATGELFF. The V gene is TRBV20-1, the J gene TRBJ2-2; there is no DNA to check the TCRdb D call of TRBD1. The CDR3 has 15 amino acids. Germline CDR1 and CDR2: DFQATT and SNEGSKA (reference sequence).